Shown below are 21 T cell receptor beta chains from a single sample sequenced in a study of OX40 agonist ivuxolimab in advanced cancers. The data were produced by immunoSEQ multiplex PCR, yet TCRdb's version contains in-frame clones alone and is incomplete. The table lists about 79,000 clones, 75% to 95% of them singletons. The specimen was CD4+ or CD8+ T cells sorted from blood, collected in a trial of the OX40 agonist ivuxolimab. The receptor set was obtained from an adult with an advanced solid tumor such as melanoma, head and neck, liver or kidney cancer.

This sequence joins TRBV28 and TRBJ2-2; the D is unclear. The germline V and J ends were trimmed by 8 bases and 3 bases, with 13 bases remaining between them. The germline V gene has CDR1 MDHEN and CDR2 SYDVKM. The CDR3 has 14 amino acids. The DNA for the CDR3 is TGTGCCAGCCATGCGGAGCAGTACACCGGGGAGCTGTTTTTT. It codes for CASHAEQYTGELFF.

The chain couples TRBV28 to TRBJ1-5; D is uncertain. The CDR3 is 14 amino acids. The germline V gene encodes CDR1 MDHEN and CDR2 SYDVKM. The V end was cut by 4 bases, the J end by 4 bases, with 11 bases between. This chain's CDR3 is CASSYGRGNQPQHF. The CDR3 coding sequence is TGTGCCAGCAGTTATGGACGGGGAAATCAGCCCCAGCATTTT.

Comment on this clone: The sample holds other DNA sequences that translate to the same CDR3. The chain joins TRBV28 to TRBJ2-7; D may be TRBD2 (5 bases). The CDR3 loop spans 14 amino acids. The germline V gene has CDR1 MDHEN and CDR2 SYDVKM. V was clipped by 6 bases and J by 5 bases, with 17 bases between them. CDR3 protein: CASSSLRPGNEQYF. The CDR3 DNA reads as TGTGCCAGCAGCTCATTACGCCCGGGAAACGAGCAGTACTTC.

The J gene is TRBJ1-3, the V gene TRBV7-2; tentatively, D is TRBD1 (5 bases). The length of the CDR3 is 13 residues. The germline V gene has CDR1 SGHTA and CDR2 FQGNSA. V lost 3 bases, J lost 4 bases, and 7 bases lay in between. The CDR3 spells CASSLGTGNTIYF. CDR3 sequence (DNA): TGTGCCAGCAGCTTGGGGACGGGAAACACCATATATTTT.

This clone was observed a few times. The J gene is TRBJ2-1, the V gene TRBV5-1; 10 nucleotides agree with TRBD2. In germline, CDR1 is SGHRS, CDR2 YFSETQ. V lost 2 bases to trimming and J lost 7 bases; unmatched junction nucleotides: 6. The CDR3 contains 15 residues. The CDR3 bases are TGCGCCAGCAGCTTAGCGGGAGGGCCGAGTAATGAGCAGTTCTTC. Translated, it gives CASSLAGGPSNEQFF. Filled out from reference TRBV5-1 and TRBJ2-1, the complete variable domain reads KAGVTQTPRYLIKTRGQQVTLSCSPISGHRSVSWYQQTPGQGLQFLFEYFSETQRNKGNFPGRFSGRQFSNSRSEMNVSTLELGDSALYLCASSLAGGPSNEQFFGPGTRLTVL.

The chain is built from TRBV9 and TRBJ1-2, with D uncertain. Germline V gene lookup returns CDR1 SGDLS and CDR2 YYNGEE. V was shortened by 4 bases and J by 7 bases, with 8 bases between the two germline ends. There are 11 residues in the CDR3. CDR3 sequence: CASSSPVGYTF. DNA of the CDR3: TGTGCCAGCAGCTCTCCGGTTGGCTACACCTTC.

The rearrangement joins TRBV18 to TRBJ2-7, with 11 nucleotides matching TRBD2. Germline CDR1 is KGHSH and CDR2 is LQKENI. Trimming removed 5 bases from V and 2 bases from J; junction bases left unmatched: 2. The length of the CDR3 is 14 residues. In nucleotides, the CDR3 is TGTGCCAGCTCAGATAGCGGGAGGGCCTACGAGCAGTACTTC. This sequence encodes CASSDSGRAYEQYF.

J is TRBJ1-3 and V is TRBV19; D gene uncertain. Germline loops: CDR1 LNHDA, CDR2 SQIVND (reference sequence). This CDR3 is built from 17 residues. Trimming shortened V by 2 bases and J by 0 bases, and 14 bases separated the two germline ends. CDR3 DNA: TGTGCCAGTAGTATAATGTCCAGATCTTCCTCTGGAAACACCATATATTTT. Its protein product is CASSIMSRSSSGNTIYF.

The CDR3 DNA follows: TGTGCCAGCAGTTCGCCCGGGGTCCAGGCCCAGCATTTT. Its translation is CASSSPGVQAQHF. J is TRBJ1-5 and V is TRBV28; D gene unclear. The CDR3 runs to 13 residues. Trimming left V 4 bases short and J 11 bases short, with 15 bases between. Germline lookup yields CDR1 MDHEN and CDR2 SYDVKM.

The genes are TRBV5-1 and TRBJ1-5; 8 bases map to TRBD1. The germline V gene has CDR1 SGHRS and CDR2 YFSETQ. CDR3 size: 18 residues. With V trimmed by 3 bases and J by 0 bases, 11 bases remained unmatched. CDR3 protein: CASSSRGTGGPSNQPQHF. The CDR3 DNA sequence: TGCGCCAGCAGCTCCCGGGGGACAGGAGGACCTAGCAATCAGCCCCAGCATTTT.

The chain links TRBV6-5 to TRBJ2-1; 9 bases match TRBD1. Germline V lookup: CDR1 MNHEY, CDR2 SVGAGI. The CDR3 sequence is 15 residues long. V lost 5 bases, J lost 8 bases, and 10 bases stayed unmatched. The CDR3 nucleotides read TGTGCCAGCAGTGGACAGGGGACGTTGAGCTATGAGCAGTTCTTC. Amino acids: CASSGQGTLSYEQFF.

The rearrangement uses TRBV10-3 and TRBJ1-5; D gene unclear. Germline-derived CDR1 and CDR2 are ENHRY and SYGVKD. The CDR3 is 13 amino acids. The V and J ends lost 6 bases and 8 bases respectively, with 14 bases between them. The CDR3 DNA follows: TGTGCCATCAGCGCGGGGTCGAGAGAGCCCCAGCATTTT. As protein: CAISAGSREPQHF.

This clone has only one observation. This chain connects TRBV28 to TRBJ2-1; the match to TRBD2 covers 10 bases. The CDR3 has 13 amino acids. The junction had 7 bases not matched to a gene; V was cut back by 2 bases and J by 15 bases. The germline CDR1 and CDR2 sequences are MDHEN and SYDVKM. CDR3 sequence (DNA): TGTGCCAGCAGTTTACTAGCGGGAGTAGGATGGTTCTTC. It encodes CASSLLAGVGWFF.

This chain links TRBV18 with TRBJ1-5; D possibly corresponds to TRBD1 (6 bases). Germline V CDR1 and CDR2: KGHSH, LQKENI. The ends were cut back, 3 bases at V and 0 bases at J, with 15 bases in the middle. The CDR3 has 17 amino acids. CDR3 sequence: CASSPTQGGTSNQPQHF. The CDR3 DNA is TGTGCCAGCTCACCCACACAGGGAGGGACTAGCAATCAGCCCCAGCATTTT.

The gene calls are TRBV28 and TRBJ2-1; maybe TRBD2 (5 bases). The CDR3 extends over 14 amino acids. Trimming left V 2 bases short and J 4 bases short, with 9 bases between. Per germline, CDR1 MDHEN and CDR2 SYDVKM. CDR3: CASSLTQRYNEQFF. CDR3 DNA: TGTGCCAGCAGTTTAACACAGCGGTACAATGAGCAGTTCTTC.

This chain connects TRBV6-1 to TRBJ2-7; the D is unclear. Looked up from germline, CDR1 is MNHNS and CDR2 is SASEGT. V lost 6 bases and J lost 2, with 5 bases in between. This CDR3 is built from 11 residues. The CDR3 nucleotides read TGTGCCAGCAGGGGGACCTACGAGCAGTACTTC. Protein sequence: CASRGTYEQYF.

The chain joins TRBV5-4 to TRBJ2-2; 7 nucleotides align to TRBD2. The V gene's germline CDR1 is SGHNT and CDR2 YYREEE (reference sequence). The CDR3 spans 15 residues. V lost 10 bases, J lost 5 bases, and 14 bases stayed unmatched. The CDR3 loop reads CAGAWAGVRTGELFF. The CDR3 DNA is TGTGCCGGCGCGTGGGCGGGAGTCAGGACCGGGGAGCTGTTTTTT.

The J gene is TRBJ2-5, the V gene TRBV2; perhaps TRBD1 as D (6 bases). The CDR3 totals 14 residues. V was cut by 5 bases and J by 6 bases, with 16 bases left in between. Germline V gene data show CDR1 as SNHLY and CDR2 as FYNNEI. CDR3 protein: CASSPKQGRKTQYF. CDR3 coding DNA: TGTGCCAGCAGTCCCAAACAGGGTAGAAAGACCCAGTACTTC.

The chain combines TRBV5-1 with TRBJ2-5, with 10 bases fitting TRBD2. Germline V gene sequence: CDR1 SGHRS, CDR2 YFSETQ. The V gene end was trimmed by 1 base and the J gene end by 4 bases; junction bases not matched to a gene: 4. The CDR3 totals 15 residues. Here the CDR3 DNA reads TGCGCCAGCAGCTTGCGGCTAGCGGGAGCAGAGACCCAGTACTTC. This sequence encodes CASSLRLAGAETQYF.

The J gene is TRBJ2-5, the V gene TRBV5-1; D is undetermined. V was pared by 2 bases and J by 3 bases, with 14 bases between. Germline V gene lookup returns CDR1 SGHRS and CDR2 YFSETQ. This CDR3 spans 15 amino acids. As DNA, the CDR3 is TGCGCCAGCAGCTTCCGGCAGAAATTAAAAGAGACCCAGTACTTC. Protein: CASSFRQKLKETQYF.

The chain combines TRBV19 with TRBJ2-7; a weak D match, TRBD1 (6 bases). Trimming left V 3 bases short and J 6 bases short, with 15 bases between. This CDR3 has 14 residues. CDR1 is LNHDA and CDR2 is SQIVND in the germline V gene (reference sequence). CDR3 DNA sequence: TGTGCCAGTAGTATCAAGACAGGTTCGACCGAGCAGTACTTC. This encodes CASSIKTGSTEQYF.